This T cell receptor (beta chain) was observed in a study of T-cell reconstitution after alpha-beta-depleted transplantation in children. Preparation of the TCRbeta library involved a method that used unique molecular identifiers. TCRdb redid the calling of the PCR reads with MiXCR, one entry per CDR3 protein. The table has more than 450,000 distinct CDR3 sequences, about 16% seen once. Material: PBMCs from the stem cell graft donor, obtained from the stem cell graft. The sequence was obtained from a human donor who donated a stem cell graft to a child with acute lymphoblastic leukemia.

The CDR3 DNA sequence: TGTGCCAGTAGAGAGTGGGACCCGACTAATGAAAAACTGTTTTTT. It yields the protein CASREWDPTNEKLFF. The chain links TRBV19 to TRBJ1-4; a weak D match, TRBD1 (5 bases). The CDR3 length is 15 residues. Trimming removed 6 bases from V and 2 bases from J, with 13 bases in between. Germline CDR1 reads LNHDA; CDR2 reads SQIVND (reference sequence). Complete variable domain (other parts from reference TRBV19 and TRBJ1-4): DGGITQSPKYLFRKEGQNVTLSCEQNLNHDAMYWYRQDPGQGLRLIYYSQIVNDFQKGDIAEGYSVSREKKESFPLTVTSAQKNPTAFYLCASREWDPTNEKLFFGSGTQLSVL.